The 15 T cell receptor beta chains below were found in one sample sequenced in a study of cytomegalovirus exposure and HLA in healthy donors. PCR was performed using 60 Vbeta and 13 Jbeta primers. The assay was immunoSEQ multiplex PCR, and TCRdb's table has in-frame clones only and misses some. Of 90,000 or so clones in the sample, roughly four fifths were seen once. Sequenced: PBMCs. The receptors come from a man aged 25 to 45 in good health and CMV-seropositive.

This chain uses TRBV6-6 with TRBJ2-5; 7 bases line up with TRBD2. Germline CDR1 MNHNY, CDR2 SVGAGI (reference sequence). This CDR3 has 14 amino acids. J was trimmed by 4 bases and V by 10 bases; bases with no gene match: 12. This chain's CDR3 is CATSRGSGGETQYF. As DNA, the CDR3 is TGTGCCACTTCCCGCGGGAGCGGCGGAGAGACCCAGTACTTC.

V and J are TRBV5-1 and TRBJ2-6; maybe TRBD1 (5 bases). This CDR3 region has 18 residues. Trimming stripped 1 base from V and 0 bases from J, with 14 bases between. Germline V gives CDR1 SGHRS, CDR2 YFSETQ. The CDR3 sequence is CASSLYGTGSSGANVLTF. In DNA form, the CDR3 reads TGCGCCAGCAGCTTGTATGGAACAGGCAGCTCTGGGGCCAACGTCCTGACTTTC.

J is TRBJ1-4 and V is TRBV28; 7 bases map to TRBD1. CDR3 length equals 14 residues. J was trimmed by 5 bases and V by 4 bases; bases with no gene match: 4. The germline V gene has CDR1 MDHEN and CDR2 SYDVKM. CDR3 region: CASSSPGQNEKLFF. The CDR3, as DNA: TGTGCCAGCAGTTCTCCGGGACAGAATGAAAAACTGTTTTTT.

The CDR3 DNA reads as TGTGCTAGTGGATTACTCAATGAGCAGTTCTTC. It translates to CASGLLNEQFF. This chain joins TRBV12-5 and TRBJ2-1; D is unclear. The CDR3 has 11 amino acids. V lost 6 bases, J lost 6 bases, and 6 bases lay in between. Per germline, CDR1 LGHNT and CDR2 FRNRAP.

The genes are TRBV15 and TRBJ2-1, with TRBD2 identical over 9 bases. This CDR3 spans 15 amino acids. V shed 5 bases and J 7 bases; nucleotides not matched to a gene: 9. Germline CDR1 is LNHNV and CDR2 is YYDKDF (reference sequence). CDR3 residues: CATSSTSGFQNEQFF. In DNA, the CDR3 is TGTGCCACCAGCTCTACTAGCGGGTTTCAGAATGAGCAGTTCTTC.

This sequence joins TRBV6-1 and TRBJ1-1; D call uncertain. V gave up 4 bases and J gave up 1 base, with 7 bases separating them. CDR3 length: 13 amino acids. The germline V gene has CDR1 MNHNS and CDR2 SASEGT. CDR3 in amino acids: CASSGHPNTEAFF. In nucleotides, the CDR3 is TGTGCCAGCAGTGGACACCCGAACACTGAAGCTTTCTTT.

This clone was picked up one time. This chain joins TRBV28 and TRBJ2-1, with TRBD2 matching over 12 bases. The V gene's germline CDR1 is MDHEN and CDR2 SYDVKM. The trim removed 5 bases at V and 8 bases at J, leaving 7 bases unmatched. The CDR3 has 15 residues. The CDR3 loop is CASSMTSGSRYEQFF. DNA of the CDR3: TGTGCCAGCAGTATGACTAGCGGGAGTCGGTATGAGCAGTTCTTC.

The CDR3 here is CAISESSRTSGRPNYNEQFF. CDR3 DNA sequence: TGTGCCATCAGTGAGTCGAGCAGGACTAGCGGGAGGCCCAACTACAATGAGCAGTTCTTC. The rearrangement links TRBV10-3 to TRBJ2-1, with 14 bases lining up with TRBD2. From germline, CDR1 is ENHRY and CDR2 SYGVKD. The CDR3 has 20 residues. Trimming removed 0 bases from V and 3 bases from J; junction bases left unmatched: 10.

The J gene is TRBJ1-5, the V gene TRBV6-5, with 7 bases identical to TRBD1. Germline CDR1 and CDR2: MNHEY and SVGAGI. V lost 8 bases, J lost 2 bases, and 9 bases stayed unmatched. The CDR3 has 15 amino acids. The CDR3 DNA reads TGTGCCAGCGGCTCGTACCAGGGGGGCAATCAGCCCCAGCATTTT. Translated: CASGSYQGGNQPQHF.

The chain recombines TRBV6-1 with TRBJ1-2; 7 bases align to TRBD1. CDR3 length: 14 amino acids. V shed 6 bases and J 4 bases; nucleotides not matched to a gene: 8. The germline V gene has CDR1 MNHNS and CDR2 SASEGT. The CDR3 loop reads CASSPGGLGYGYTF. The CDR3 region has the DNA TGTGCCAGCAGCCCAGGGGGTTTAGGCTATGGCTACACCTTC.

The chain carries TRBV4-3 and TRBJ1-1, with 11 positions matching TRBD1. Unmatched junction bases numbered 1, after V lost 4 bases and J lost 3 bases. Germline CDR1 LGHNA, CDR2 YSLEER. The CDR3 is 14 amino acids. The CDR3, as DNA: TGCGCCAGCAGCCCGGGACAGGGGGACACTGAAGCTTTCTTT. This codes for CASSPGQGDTEAFF.

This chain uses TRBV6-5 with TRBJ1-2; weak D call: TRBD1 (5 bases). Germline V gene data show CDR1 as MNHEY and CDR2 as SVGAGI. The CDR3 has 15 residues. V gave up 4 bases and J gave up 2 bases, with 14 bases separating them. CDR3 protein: CASSFGHGLNYGYTF. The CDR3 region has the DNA TGTGCCAGCAGTTTCGGACACGGCCTCAACTATGGCTACACCTTC.

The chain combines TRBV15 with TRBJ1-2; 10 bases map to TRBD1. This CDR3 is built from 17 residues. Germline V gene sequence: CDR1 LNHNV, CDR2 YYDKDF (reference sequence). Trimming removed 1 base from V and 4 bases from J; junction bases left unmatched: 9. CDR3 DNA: TGTGCCACCAGCAGAGTGTCCGGGACAGGGGACCTCTATGGCTACACCTTC. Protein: CATSRVSGTGDLYGYTF.

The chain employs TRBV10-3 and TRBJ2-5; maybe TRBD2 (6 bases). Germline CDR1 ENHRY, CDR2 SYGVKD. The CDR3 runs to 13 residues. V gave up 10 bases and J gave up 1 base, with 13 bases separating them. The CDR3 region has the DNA TGTGCCACTGTAGCGGACATCCAAGAGACCCAGTACTTC. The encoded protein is CATVADIQETQYF.

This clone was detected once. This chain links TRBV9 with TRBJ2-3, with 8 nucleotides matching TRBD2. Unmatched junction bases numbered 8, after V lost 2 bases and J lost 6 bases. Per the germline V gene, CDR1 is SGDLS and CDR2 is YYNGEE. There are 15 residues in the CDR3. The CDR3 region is CASSVGLAGRDTQYF. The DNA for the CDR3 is TGTGCCAGCAGCGTTGGACTAGCCGGAAGGGATACGCAGTATTTT.